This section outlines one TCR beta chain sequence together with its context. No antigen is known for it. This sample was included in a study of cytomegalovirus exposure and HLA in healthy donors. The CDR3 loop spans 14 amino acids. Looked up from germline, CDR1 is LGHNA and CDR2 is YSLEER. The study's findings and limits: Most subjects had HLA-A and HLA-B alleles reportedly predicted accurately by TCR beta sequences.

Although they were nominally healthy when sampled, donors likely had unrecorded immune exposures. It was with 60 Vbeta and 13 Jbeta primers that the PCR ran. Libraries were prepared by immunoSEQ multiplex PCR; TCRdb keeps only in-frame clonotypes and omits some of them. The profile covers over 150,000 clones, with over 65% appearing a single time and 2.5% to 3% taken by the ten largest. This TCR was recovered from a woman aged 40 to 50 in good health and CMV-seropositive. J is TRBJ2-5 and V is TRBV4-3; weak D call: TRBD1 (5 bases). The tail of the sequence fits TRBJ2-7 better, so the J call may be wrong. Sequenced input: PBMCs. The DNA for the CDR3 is TGCGCCAGCAGCCAAGCGCAGGGTCCCTACGAGCAGTACTTC. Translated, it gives CASSQAQGPYEQYF.